Sequencing of this TCR beta chain was carried out in a study of cytomegalovirus exposure and HLA in healthy donors. PCR amplification relied on 60 Vbeta primers (plus 13 Jbeta primers). Generated by immunoSEQ multiplex PCR, the TCRdb table keeps only in-frame clones and is missing some. The sample gives fewer than 200,000 clones, more than 75% of which show up once; around 2.6% is in the top ten. J was trimmed by 0 bases and V by 0 bases; bases with no gene match: 5. Germline lookup yields CDR1 MGHRA and CDR2 YSYEKL. The CDR3 is 17 amino acids. Sequenced input: PBMCs. The origin of this receptor is a man aged 30 to 39 in good health and CMV-seropositive. V and J are TRBV4-1 and TRBJ2-1; 7 bases are shared with TRBD2. The CDR3 nucleotides read TGCGCCAGCAGCCAAGAAAGGCGGGGGAGCTCCTACAATGAGCAGTTCTTC. Amino acid sequence: CASSQERRGSSYNEQFF.